A single sample is the source of the 26 T cell receptor beta chains below, sequenced in a study of OX40 agonist ivuxolimab in advanced cancers. Some clones are missing from TCRdb's copy, which holds only in-frame ones; the method was immunoSEQ multiplex PCR. The table records approximately 89,000 clones, roughly 85% of them present only once. The starting material was CD4+ or CD8+ T cells sorted from blood, obtained in a trial of the OX40 agonist ivuxolimab. These receptors came from an adult with an advanced solid tumor such as melanoma, head and neck, liver or kidney cancer.

The chain employs TRBV18 and TRBJ1-5; 8 bases fit TRBD1. CDR1 KGHSH and CDR2 LQKENI come from the germline V gene. The CDR3 runs 14 residues. Losses at the gene ends were 3 bases for V and 7 bases for J; bases not matched to a gene: 5. The CDR3, as DNA: TGTGCCAGCTCACCTTCAGGGGGCAGCCAGCCCCAGCATTTT. Translation gives CASSPSGGSQPQHF.

The chain carries TRBV5-5 and TRBJ1-2; TRBD1 aligns across 8 bases. The CDR3 contains 15 residues. V lost 1 base and J lost 4; bases outside the gene matches: 6. Germline values: CDR1 SGHKS, CDR2 YYEKEE (reference sequence). In DNA, the CDR3 is TGTGCCAGCAGCTTGACCGGACAGGGAAGCTATGGCTACACCTTC. Amino acid sequence: CASSLTGQGSYGYTF.

The rearrangement uses TRBV28 and TRBJ2-2; D may be TRBD1 (6 bases). V was shortened by 8 bases and J by 4 bases, with 17 bases between the two germline ends. The CDR3 loop spans 15 amino acids. Per germline, CDR1 MDHEN and CDR2 SYDVKM. The CDR3 loop is CASLSSGAGTGELFF. The CDR3 nucleotides are TGTGCCAGCCTTTCCTCAGGGGCGGGCACCGGGGAGCTGTTTTTT. Full variable domain (missing parts from reference TRBV28 and TRBJ2-2): DVKVTQSSRYLVKRTGEKVFLECVQDMDHENMFWYRQDPGLGLRLIYFSYDVKMKEKGDIPEGYSVSREKKERFSLILESASTNQTSMYLCASLSSGAGTGELFFGEGSRLTVL.

This chain uses TRBV18 with TRBJ2-2; D perhaps matches TRBD1 (6 bases). V was clipped by 5 bases and J by 1 base, with 17 bases between them. This CDR3 is 17 amino acids long. Germline V gives CDR1 KGHSH, CDR2 LQKENI. Here the CDR3 reads CASSSLYGGRNTGELFF. DNA for the CDR3: TGTGCCAGCTCATCACTTTATGGGGGCCGGAACACCGGGGAGCTGTTTTTT. Full variable domain (remainder filled in from reference TRBV18 and TRBJ2-2): NAGVMQNPRHLVRRRGQEARLRCSPMKGHSHVYWYRQLPEEGLKFMVYLQKENIIDESGMPKERFSAEFPKEGPSILRIQQVVRGDSAAYFCASSSLYGGRNTGELFFGEGSRLTVL.

Concerning this clone: The conserved phenylalanine or tryptophan normally closing the CDR3 is absent here, so this likely arose from a read error. This rearrangement joins TRBV19 to TRBJ1-6, with a possible D match to TRBD1 (6 bases). This CDR3 is built from 14 residues. Germline lookup yields CDR1 LNHDA and CDR2 SQIVND (reference sequence). V lost 4 bases, J lost 9 bases, and 13 bases lay in between. CDR3 bases: TGTGCCAGTAGTAAGCGGGACAACTCTTCACCCCTCCACCTT. It yields the protein CASSKRDNSSPLHL.

Concerning this clone itself: At the DNA level, this CDR3 is encoded by other sequences in the same sample as well. The J gene is TRBJ2-7, the V gene TRBV7-2, with D unresolved. Germline CDR1 and CDR2: SGHTA and FQGNSA. CDR3 length equals 12 residues. Trimming shortened V by 5 bases and J by 0 bases, and 5 bases separated the two germline ends. CDR3 coding DNA: TGTGCCAGCAGCCTCACCTCCTACGAGCAGTACTTC. It yields the protein CASSLTSYEQYF.

The chain links TRBV15 to TRBJ2-3; 12 nucleotides line up with TRBD2. Germline lookup yields CDR1 LNHNV and CDR2 YYDKDF (reference sequence). With 1 base clipped from V and 2 bases from J, the junction kept 7 bases outside the gene matches. The CDR3 contains 18 residues. CDR3 protein: CATSRAVTSGGPTDTQYF. Here the CDR3 DNA reads TGTGCCACCAGCAGAGCGGTGACTAGCGGGGGACCCACAGATACGCAGTATTTT.

V is TRBV5-1 and J is TRBJ2-6, with TRBD1 identical over 11 bases. Germline CDR1 is SGHRS and CDR2 is YFSETQ. The CDR3 sequence is 19 residues long. V shed 2 bases, J shed 4 bases, and the junction held 11 bases outside the gene matches. The CDR3 DNA sequence: TGCGCCAGCAGCTTCCCACGGGACAGGGGGATGACGGGGGCCAACGTCCTGACTTTC. Encoded protein: CASSFPRDRGMTGANVLTF.

The chain combines TRBV28 with TRBJ2-6; 7 bases fit TRBD1. In germline, CDR1 is MDHEN, CDR2 SYDVKM. Trimming cost V 7 bases and J 3 bases; bases outside gene matches: 3. The CDR3 runs 14 residues. CDR3 amino acids: CASTRGLGANVLTF. The CDR3 DNA follows: TGTGCCAGCACTAGGGGGCTTGGGGCCAACGTCCTGACTTTC. Together with reference TRBV28 and TRBJ2-6, the CDR3 gives the full variable domain: DVKVTQSSRYLVKRTGEKVFLECVQDMDHENMFWYRQDPGLGLRLIYFSYDVKMKEKGDIPEGYSVSREKKERFSLILESASTNQTSMYLCASTRGLGANVLTFGAGSRLTVL.

The chain joins TRBV23-1 to TRBJ1-5; possibly TRBD1 for D (5 bases). TRBV23-1 is classed as an ORF, of uncertain function. V was pared by 2 bases and J by 0 bases, with 11 bases between. There are 16 residues in the CDR3. The CDR3 region has the DNA TGCGCCAGCAGTCAAAGGGGCCCCTATAGCAATCAGCCCCAGCATTTT. It specifies CASSQRGPYSNQPQHF.

The chain recombines TRBV10-3 with TRBJ1-1, with D possibly matching TRBD1 (5 bases). The CDR3 contains 13 residues. Trimming cost V 7 bases and J 3 bases, with 12 bases left between them. The germline CDR1 and CDR2 sequences are ENHRY and SYGVKD. The CDR3 reads CAINWDGDTEAFF. The CDR3 DNA sequence: TGTGCCATCAATTGGGACGGGGACACTGAAGCTTTCTTT.

The gene calls are TRBV5-1 and TRBJ2-5, with unresolved D. The germline gives CDR1 SGHRS, CDR2 YFSETQ. Trimming pared 5 bases from V and 3 bases from J, leaving 8 bases between. The CDR3 loop spans 12 amino acids. The DNA for the CDR3 is TGCGCCAGCAGTATTAGAGAAGAGACCCAGTACTTC. This sequence encodes CASSIREETQYF.

The chain links TRBV6-1 to TRBJ2-3; possible D gene TRBD1, 5 bases. The ends were cut back, 2 bases at V and 6 bases at J, with 12 bases in the middle. CDR3 length: 14 residues. Germline V gene data show CDR1 as MNHNS and CDR2 as SASEGT. The CDR3 nucleotides read TGTGCCAGCAGTGAACGCGCCAGGGATGATACGCAGTATTTT. This sequence encodes CASSERARDDTQYF.

This chain uses TRBV5-1 with TRBJ2-5; D is perhaps TRBD2 (5 bases). This CDR3 comprises 15 residues. Germline V gene sequence: CDR1 SGHRS, CDR2 YFSETQ. With 3 bases removed from V and 1 base from J, the gap between germline ends came to 13 bases. CDR3 nucleotide sequence: TGCGCCAGCAGCTCGTCGTCGGGGTTCCAAGAGACCCAGTACTTC. It specifies CASSSSSGFQETQYF.

This clone has more than one count but fewer than ten. The chain uses TRBV5-1 and TRBJ1-4; D is ambiguous. Germline values: CDR1 SGHRS, CDR2 YFSETQ. CDR3 size: 14 residues. V lost 4 bases to trimming and J lost 8 bases, with 15 bases between them. The CDR3, as DNA: TGCGCCAGCAGCCTTACAAGCTCGGGCGAAAAACTGTTTTTT. This gives the protein CASSLTSSGEKLFF.

CDR3 sequence: CASRGVRGRDTEAFF. DNA of the CDR3: TGTGCCAGCAGGGGGGTTAGGGGCCGAGACACTGAAGCTTTCTTT. The chain couples TRBV11-2 to TRBJ1-1, with D maybe TRBD1 (5 bases). V lost 6 bases to trimming and J lost 3 bases, with 17 bases between them. The CDR3 sequence is 15 residues long. The germline V gene has CDR1 SGHAT and CDR2 FQNNGV.

This clone was observed a single time. The V call is TRBV2, the J call TRBJ1-1, with D possibly being TRBD1 (6 bases). The CDR3 is made up of 15 amino acids. Deletions cut 5 bases from V and 1 base from J, with 14 bases between. Germline-derived CDR1 and CDR2 are SNHLY and FYNNEI. CDR3 protein: CASSRNRDKNTEAFF. The CDR3 DNA follows: TGTGCCAGCAGTCGTAACAGGGATAAGAACACTGAAGCTTTCTTT. Combining the CDR3 with reference TRBV2 and TRBJ1-1 gives the whole variable domain EPEVTQTPSHQVTQMGQEVILRCVPISNHLYFYWYRQILGQKVEFLVSFYNNEISEKSEIFDDQFSVERPDGSNFTLKIRSTKLEDSAMYFCASSRNRDKNTEAFFGQGTRLTVV.

The chain joins TRBV2 to TRBJ1-5; D is unclear. Germline values: CDR1 SNHLY, CDR2 FYNNEI. Trimming took 2 bases from V and 9 from J, leaving 11 bases between them. The CDR3 covers 13 residues. The CDR3 reads CASSETTHAPQHF. As DNA, the CDR3 is TGTGCCAGCAGTGAAACCACTCACGCGCCCCAGCATTTT.

Written as DNA, the CDR3 is TGTGCCAGCAGCTCACCCCACAGGGGGTACAACTATGGCTACACCTTC. Its translation: CASSSPHRGYNYGYTF. The chain carries TRBV7-9 and TRBJ1-2, with 8 positions matching TRBD1. Trimming cost V 4 bases and J 2 bases; bases outside gene matches: 9. This CDR3 is 16 amino acids long. Looked up from germline, CDR1 is SEHNR and CDR2 is FQNEAQ (reference sequence). Full variable domain (outside the CDR3, taken from reference TRBV7-9 and TRBJ1-2): DTGVSQNPRHKITKRGQNVTFRCDPISEHNRLYWYRQTLGQGPEFLTYFQNEAQLEKSRLLSDRFSAERPKGSFSTLEIQRTEQGDSAMYLCASSSPHRGYNYGYTFGSGTRLTVV.

The V and J genes are TRBV28 and TRBJ2-7; the match to TRBD1 covers 7 bases. Trimming took 8 bases from V and 0 from J; bases not matched to a gene: 1. The germline gives CDR1 MDHEN, CDR2 SYDVKM. This CDR3 has 12 amino acids. CDR3 DNA sequence: TGTGCCAGCCGGACAGGCTCCTACGAGCAGTACTTC. Encoded protein: CASRTGSYEQYF.

This clone is a singleton in its sample. V usage is TRBV7-2 and J usage is TRBJ1-1; D is perhaps TRBD1 (6 bases). V was clipped by 1 base and J by 3 bases, with 9 bases between them. Germline loops: CDR1 SGHTA, CDR2 FQGNSA. The CDR3 consists of 14 residues. CDR3 protein: CASSLGDTYTEAFF. The CDR3 DNA reads as TGTGCCAGCAGCTTAGGGGACACTTACACTGAAGCTTTCTTT.

The rearrangement uses TRBV4-2 and TRBJ2-7; D possibly corresponds to TRBD1 (5 bases). V dropped 0 bases and J dropped 5 bases, with 17 bases sitting between them. This CDR3 is 16 amino acids long. Per germline, CDR1 LGHNA and CDR2 YNFKEQ. The DNA for the CDR3 is TGTGCCAGCAGCCAAGACGTGTACAGGAATTTCGACGAGCAGTACTTC. As protein: CASSQDVYRNFDEQYF.

The chain is built from TRBV7-2 and TRBJ1-1, with a weak D call TRBD1 (5 bases). Trimming left V 4 bases short and J 3 bases short, with 12 bases between. The germline V gene encodes CDR1 SGHTA and CDR2 FQGNSA. The CDR3 runs to 14 residues. Here the CDR3 reads CASSYAGRDTEAFF. The CDR3 nucleotides are TGTGCCAGCAGCTATGCGGGCAGGGACACTGAAGCTTTCTTT.

The CDR3 loop reads CASSSRGETQYF. The CDR3 bases are TGTGCCAGCAGTTCCCGGGGGGAGACCCAGTACTTC. The J gene is TRBJ2-5, the V gene TRBV27; possibly TRBD2 for D (6 bases). Trimming pared 4 bases from V and 5 bases from J, leaving 8 bases between. CDR1 is MNHEY and CDR2 is SMNVEV in the germline V gene (reference sequence). The CDR3 contains 12 residues.

This clone came up a few times. The chain is built from TRBV18 and TRBJ1-1; D ambiguous. CDR3 length: 13 residues. CDR1 is KGHSH and CDR2 is LQKENI in the germline V gene. Trimming cost V 8 bases and J 3 bases, with 13 bases left between them. The CDR3 here is CASVRAGDTEAFF. For the CDR3, the DNA is TGTGCCAGCGTCCGGGCGGGTGACACTGAAGCTTTCTTT.

This sequence joins TRBV5-1 and TRBJ1-2; D might be TRBD1 (5 bases). CDR3 length equals 12 residues. V was clipped by 2 bases and J by 5 bases, with 7 bases between them. Per the germline V gene, CDR1 is SGHRS and CDR2 is YFSETQ. The CDR3: CASSFEGYGYTF. CDR3 coding DNA: TGCGCCAGCAGCTTCGAGGGGTATGGCTACACCTTC.